This is a list of T cell receptor beta chains from one sample in a study of blood T cell repertoires in COVID-19. Data came from immunoSEQ multiplex PCR; TCRdb stores just in-frame clones and leaves some out. Of about 270,000 clones detected, more than 70% appear once; the ten largest clones hold 2% to 3%. The sample taken for sequencing was peripheral blood. The source of these receptors is a woman between 50 and 59 years old with acute or convalescent COVID-19. Each CDR3 is given with its conserved first and last residue. Each record gives: V gene, J gene, D gene, clone size, CDR3 DNA, CDR3 protein. The D gene is left open where the match is weak. Only some rows state a clone size, as once, few, many or a class for expanded clones.

v_call: TRBV7-2
j_call: TRBJ1-1
d_call: .
clone_size: .
cdr3_nt: TGTGCCAGCATATCCACCCGGGGAATTGAAGCTTTCTTT
cdr3_aa: CASISTRGIEAFF

v_call: TRBV5-5
j_call: TRBJ1-1
d_call: .
clone_size: .
cdr3_nt: TGTGCCAGCAGCTTCTCGCTTGGGAGCGCGAGTGAAGCTTTCTTT
cdr3_aa: CASSFSLGSASEAFF

v_call: TRBV7-4
j_call: TRBJ2-1
d_call: TRBD2
clone_size: .
cdr3_nt: TGTGCCAGCAGTCTCAGGCGGGAGGACGAGGGGAATGAGCAGTTCTTC
cdr3_aa: CASSLRREDEGNEQFF

v_call: TRBV5-1
j_call: TRBJ2-3
d_call: TRBD1
clone_size: once
cdr3_nt: TGCGCCAGCAGCCAAGGACAGGGGGATAGCACAGATACGCAGTATTTT
cdr3_aa: CASSQGQGDSTDTQYF

v_call: TRBV28
j_call: TRBJ1-5
d_call: .
clone_size: .
cdr3_nt: TGTGCCAGCAGTTTCGCCATTGAACGAGGGCGGAGATATAGCAATCAGCCCCAGCATTTT
cdr3_aa: CASSFAIERGRRYSNQPQHF

v_call: TRBV3-1/TRBV3-2
j_call: TRBJ1-1
d_call: TRBD1
clone_size: .
cdr3_nt: TGTGCCAGCAGCCAGATACAGGGGGCTAGTGAAGCTTTCTTT
cdr3_aa: CASSQIQGASEAFF

v_call: TRBV25-1
j_call: TRBJ2-3
d_call: .
clone_size: .
cdr3_nt: TGTGCCAGCAGTGATGTAGGGGTCGACACAGATACGCAGTATTTT
cdr3_aa: CASSDVGVDTDTQYF

v_call: TRBV3-1/TRBV3-2
j_call: TRBJ2-1
d_call: .
clone_size: .
cdr3_nt: TGTGCCAGCAGCCAAGGGGCAGCTTACAATGAGCAGTTCTTC
cdr3_aa: CASSQGAAYNEQFF

v_call: TRBV9
j_call: TRBJ2-1
d_call: .
clone_size: .
cdr3_nt: TGTGCCAGCAGCGTAGCTACTACTTACAATGAGCAGTTCTTC
cdr3_aa: CASSVATTYNEQFF

v_call: TRBV7-3
j_call: TRBJ2-1
d_call: TRBD2
clone_size: .
cdr3_nt: TGTGCCAGCAGCCCCTCTGGCGGGAGTTTAAGTGAGCAGTTCTTC
cdr3_aa: CASSPSGGSLSEQFF

v_call: TRBV7-3
j_call: TRBJ1-1
d_call: TRBD1
clone_size: .
cdr3_nt: TGTGCCAGCAGCACCGGGACAGCCACTGAAGCTTTCTTT
cdr3_aa: CASSTGTATEAFF

v_call: TRBV27
j_call: TRBJ1-4
d_call: TRBD1
clone_size: .
cdr3_nt: TGTGCCAGCAGTTTAGACAGGGGCGGCGAAAAACTGTTTTTT
cdr3_aa: CASSLDRGGEKLFF

v_call: TRBV6-5
j_call: TRBJ1-3
d_call: .
clone_size: .
cdr3_nt: TGTGCCAGCAGGACAGGTCGTGGAAACACCATATATTTT
cdr3_aa: CASRTGRGNTIYF

v_call: TRBV7-3
j_call: TRBJ2-1
d_call: .
clone_size: .
cdr3_nt: TGTGCCAGCAGCTTAATCGGAGCCTCCTACAATGAGCAGTTCTTC
cdr3_aa: CASSLIGASYNEQFF

v_call: TRBV7-2
j_call: TRBJ1-2
d_call: .
clone_size: .
cdr3_nt: TGTGCCAGCAGTTTGGACAGACGGTATGGCTACACCTTC
cdr3_aa: CASSLDRRYGYTF

v_call: TRBV7-8
j_call: TRBJ1-2
d_call: .
clone_size: .
cdr3_nt: TGTGCCAGCAGCTTTGGTCAGAGGTCGTATGGCTACACCTTC
cdr3_aa: CASSFGQRSYGYTF

v_call: TRBV24-1
j_call: TRBJ2-5
d_call: TRBD2
clone_size: .
cdr3_nt: TGTGCCACCAGTGATCCGGTGAGCGGGAGCGCACAAGAGACCCAGTACTTC
cdr3_aa: CATSDPVSGSAQETQYF

v_call: TRBV5-1
j_call: TRBJ2-2
d_call: TRBD1
clone_size: .
cdr3_nt: TGCGCCAGCATCCCCGGGACAGCGAACACCGGGGAGCTGTTTTTT
cdr3_aa: CASIPGTANTGELFF

v_call: TRBV14
j_call: TRBJ2-1
d_call: .
clone_size: .
cdr3_nt: TGTGCCAGCAGCCAAGATTTAATAAAGGGGGAGGGTTACAATGAGCAGTTCTTC
cdr3_aa: CASSQDLIKGEGYNEQFF

v_call: TRBV27
j_call: TRBJ2-1
d_call: TRBD2
clone_size: .
cdr3_nt: TGTGCCAGCAGTTTAGTTGAGGCGGGAGCGGGCAATGAGCAGTTCTTC
cdr3_aa: CASSLVEAGAGNEQFF

v_call: TRBV30
j_call: TRBJ1-2
d_call: .
clone_size: .
cdr3_nt: TGTGCCTGGAGTGTAGGAGGGGCATGGGGTGGCTACACCTTC
cdr3_aa: CAWSVGGAWGGYTF

v_call: TRBV19
j_call: TRBJ1-5
d_call: TRBD1
clone_size: .
cdr3_nt: TGTGCCAGTAGTATTAGGACAGGGGGTCAGCCCCAGCATTTT
cdr3_aa: CASSIRTGGQPQHF

v_call: TRBV27
j_call: TRBJ1-2
d_call: TRBD1
clone_size: few
cdr3_nt: TGTGCCAGCAGTCCCATTGAAGGGGGCGCACTCAACTATGGCTACACCTTC
cdr3_aa: CASSPIEGGALNYGYTF

v_call: TRBV6-4
j_call: TRBJ2-1
d_call: .
clone_size: .
cdr3_nt: TGTGCCAGCAGTGAGGGTACAGGTTGGAACAATGAGCAGTTCTTC
cdr3_aa: CASSEGTGWNNEQFF

v_call: TRBV9
j_call: TRBJ2-7
d_call: TRBD2
clone_size: .
cdr3_nt: TGTGCCAGCAGCGTAGGGGCTAGCGGAATGCAGGGATACGAGCAGTACTTC
cdr3_aa: CASSVGASGMQGYEQYF

v_call: TRBV20-1
j_call: TRBJ2-1
d_call: TRBD2
clone_size: .
cdr3_nt: TGCAGTGCTAGTTACGGACTAGCGGGGAACAATGAGCAGTTCTTC
cdr3_aa: CSASYGLAGNNEQFF

v_call: TRBV5-1
j_call: TRBJ2-7
d_call: TRBD2
clone_size: .
cdr3_nt: TGCGCCAGCAGCCCCGGGACTAACACCTACGAGCAGTACTTC
cdr3_aa: CASSPGTNTYEQYF

v_call: TRBV4-1
j_call: TRBJ1-1
d_call: .
clone_size: .
cdr3_nt: TGCGCAACGGGGGGAAGGGACACTGAAGCTTTCTTT
cdr3_aa: CATGGRDTEAFF

v_call: TRBV4-2
j_call: TRBJ2-1
d_call: TRBD2
clone_size: .
cdr3_nt: TGTGCCAGCAGCCAACCTGGGACTAGCGAGTACAATGAGCAGTTCTTC
cdr3_aa: CASSQPGTSEYNEQFF

v_call: TRBV4-3
j_call: TRBJ2-4
d_call: .
clone_size: once
cdr3_nt: TGCGCCAGCAGCCGCGACCCAGGGATCGGAAACATTCAGTACTTC
cdr3_aa: CASSRDPGIGNIQYF

v_call: TRBV29-1
j_call: TRBJ2-1
d_call: TRBD1
clone_size: .
cdr3_nt: TGCAGCGTTGTGGTCGGACAGGAACGCACCTACAATGAGCAGTTCTTC
cdr3_aa: CSVVVGQERTYNEQFF

v_call: TRBV24-1
j_call: TRBJ1-2
d_call: .
clone_size: .
cdr3_nt: TGTGCCACCAGTGATTCGCAGGTGGAACGCTATGGCTACACCTTC
cdr3_aa: CATSDSQVERYGYTF

v_call: TRBV7-3
j_call: TRBJ1-1
d_call: .
clone_size: .
cdr3_nt: TGTGCCAGCAGCTTAAGTATGAACACTGAAGCTTTCTTT
cdr3_aa: CASSLSMNTEAFF

v_call: TRBV19
j_call: TRBJ1-3
d_call: TRBD1
clone_size: .
cdr3_nt: TGTGCCAGTAACGCCTACCGGACAGGGGGCGGAAACACCATATATTTT
cdr3_aa: CASNAYRTGGGNTIYF

v_call: TRBV7-9
j_call: TRBJ2-7
d_call: .
clone_size: .
cdr3_nt: TGTGCCAGCAGCAGCAGCGTTATAGTCGAGCAGTACTTC
cdr3_aa: CASSSSVIVEQYF

v_call: TRBV28
j_call: TRBJ2-7
d_call: TRBD2
clone_size: .
cdr3_nt: TGTGCCAGCAGTTGGAGCGGGAGTTGGTCCTACGAGCAGTACTTC
cdr3_aa: CASSWSGSWSYEQYF